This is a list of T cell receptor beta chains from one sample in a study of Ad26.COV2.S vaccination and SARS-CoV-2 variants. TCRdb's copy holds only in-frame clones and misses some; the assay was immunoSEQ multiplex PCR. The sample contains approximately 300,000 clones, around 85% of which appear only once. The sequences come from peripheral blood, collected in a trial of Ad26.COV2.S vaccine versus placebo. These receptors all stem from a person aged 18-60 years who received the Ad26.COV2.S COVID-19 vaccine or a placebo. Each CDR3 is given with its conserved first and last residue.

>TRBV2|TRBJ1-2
CASVSGGQGDYGYTF
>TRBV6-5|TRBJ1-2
CASSSDRGWDYGYTF
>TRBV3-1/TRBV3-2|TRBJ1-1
CASSPGQGRTEAFF
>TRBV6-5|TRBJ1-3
CASSYLAGASGNTIYF
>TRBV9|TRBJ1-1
CASSVTGNTEAFF
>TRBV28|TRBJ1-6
CASSRDGHRSPLHF
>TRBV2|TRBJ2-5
CASSEAIFLRGEETQYF
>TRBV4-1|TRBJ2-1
CASSQGPGLGTNEQFF
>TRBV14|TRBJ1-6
CASSQADGPWDSPLHF
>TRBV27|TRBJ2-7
CASSSYTTGYEQYF
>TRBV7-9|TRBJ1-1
CASSRAGQPNTEAFF
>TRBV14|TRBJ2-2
CASSQVPVRATGELFF
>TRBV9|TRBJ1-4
CASSGTVATNEKLFF
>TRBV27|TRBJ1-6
CASSFGQASSYNSPLHF
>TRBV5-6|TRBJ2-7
CASSFAGTAQYF
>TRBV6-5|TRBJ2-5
CASSQGQLRETQYF
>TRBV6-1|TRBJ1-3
CASSDNTGSSGNTIYF
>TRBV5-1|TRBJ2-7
CASSSLQGLENEQYF
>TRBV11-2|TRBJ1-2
CASSQDGGYGYTF
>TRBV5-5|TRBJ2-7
CASSIVGGLYEQYF
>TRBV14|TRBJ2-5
CASSLSGTSPLSFQETQYF
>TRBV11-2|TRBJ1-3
CASSPGYGFSGNTIYF
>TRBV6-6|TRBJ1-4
CASSSQGRGDEKLFF
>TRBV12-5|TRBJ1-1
CASAMEGAYTEAFF
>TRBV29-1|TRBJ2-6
CSVAAISGANVLTF
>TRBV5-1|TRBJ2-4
CASSNTQGSSNIQYF
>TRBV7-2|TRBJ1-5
CASSLDSDQPQHF
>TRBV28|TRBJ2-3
CASSQTPYPTDTQYF
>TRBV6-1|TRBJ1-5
CASSEPYTGANQPQHF
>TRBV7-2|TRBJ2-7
CASSPQLGEQYF
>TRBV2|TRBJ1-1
CASSEAGGNTEAFF
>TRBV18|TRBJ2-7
CASSPTVTPYEQYF
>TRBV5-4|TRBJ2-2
CASSLMGANTGELFF
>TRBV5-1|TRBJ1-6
CASSGGNGGNSPLHF
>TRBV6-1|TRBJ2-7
CASREDPTVQYF
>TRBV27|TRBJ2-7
CASSPRLFGEQYF
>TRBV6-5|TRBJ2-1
CASSSRLEGIEQFF
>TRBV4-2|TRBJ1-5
CASSGTGGSQPQHF
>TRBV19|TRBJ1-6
CASSSGQYNSPLHF
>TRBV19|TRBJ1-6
CASSIPGQGGGSPLHF
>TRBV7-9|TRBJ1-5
CASSLPPLRGNLSNQPQHF
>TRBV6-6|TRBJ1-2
CASSPQDTYYGYTF
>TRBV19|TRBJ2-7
CASSIDLGGRGQYF
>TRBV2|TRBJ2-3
CASLDSNTDTQYF
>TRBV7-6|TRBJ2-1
CASRQTSGGAHEQFF
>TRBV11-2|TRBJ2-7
CASSLSAGGSSSYEQYF
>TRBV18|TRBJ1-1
CASSPGQGTEAFF
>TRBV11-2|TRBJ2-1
CASSLGSLFELNEQFF
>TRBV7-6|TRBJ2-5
CASSFEKTSGGSGAQYF